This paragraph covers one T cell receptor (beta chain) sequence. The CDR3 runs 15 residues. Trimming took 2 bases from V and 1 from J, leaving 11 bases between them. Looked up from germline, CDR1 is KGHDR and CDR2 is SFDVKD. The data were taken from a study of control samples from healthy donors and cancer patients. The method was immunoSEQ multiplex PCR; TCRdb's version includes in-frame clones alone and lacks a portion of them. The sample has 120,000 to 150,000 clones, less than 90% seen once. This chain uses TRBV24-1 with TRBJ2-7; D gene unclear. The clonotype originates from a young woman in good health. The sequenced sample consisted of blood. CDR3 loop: CATSDSGLGSYEQYF. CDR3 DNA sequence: TGTGCCACCAGTGATTCCGGGTTGGGGTCCTACGAGCAGTACTTC.